This section outlines one T cell receptor (beta chain) sequence together with its context. RNA in amounts of roughly 0.5 to 1 ug was reverse transcribed with random hexamers. TCRdb recomputed calls from the immunoSEQ multiplex PCR reads with MiXCR, one row per CDR3 protein. The data show roughly 120,000 distinct CDR3 sequences, about 93% seen once. The sample belongs to a study of CD8 T cells in Susac syndrome. The CDR3 is 14 residues long. Trimming pared 4 bases from V and 0 bases from J, leaving 7 bases between. In germline, CDR1 is SNHLY, CDR2 FYNNEI. The receptor's source is a human donor in good health. Sequencing was performed on CD4+ T cells from PBMCs. V and J are TRBV2 and TRBJ1-3, with D hard to call. The CDR3: CASSGGNSGNTIYF. CDR3 nucleotide sequence: TGTGCCAGCAGTGGTGGAAACTCTGGAAACACCATATATTTT.